Included here is one T cell receptor (beta chain) sequence, with context. The V end lost 4 bases, the J end lost 5 bases, and 20 bases lay between the germline ends. This CDR3 contains 16 residues. Germline lookup yields CDR1 KGHSH and CDR2 LQKENI. Measured with immunoSEQ multiplex PCR; TCRdb has only the in-frame clones, and not every one. The data show about 100,000 clones, over 80% seen once. This record comes from a study of identifying expanded T cells in peripheral blood. This clonotype originated in a person aged 18 to 70 in good health. Sequenced input: blood. This chain uses TRBV18 with TRBJ1-1; tentatively, D is TRBD1 (5 bases). The CDR3 loop is CASSRRDGTWGTEAFF. The CDR3 nucleotides read TGTGCCAGCTCACGAAGGGACGGCACCTGGGGGACTGAAGCTTTCTTT. The full variable domain, with the rest looked up from reference TRBV18 and TRBJ1-1, is NAGVMQNPRHLVRRRGQEARLRCSPMKGHSHVYWYRQLPEEGLKFMVYLQKENIIDESGMPKERFSAEFPKEGPSILRIQQVVRGDSAAYFCASSRRDGTWGTEAFFGQGTRLTVV.